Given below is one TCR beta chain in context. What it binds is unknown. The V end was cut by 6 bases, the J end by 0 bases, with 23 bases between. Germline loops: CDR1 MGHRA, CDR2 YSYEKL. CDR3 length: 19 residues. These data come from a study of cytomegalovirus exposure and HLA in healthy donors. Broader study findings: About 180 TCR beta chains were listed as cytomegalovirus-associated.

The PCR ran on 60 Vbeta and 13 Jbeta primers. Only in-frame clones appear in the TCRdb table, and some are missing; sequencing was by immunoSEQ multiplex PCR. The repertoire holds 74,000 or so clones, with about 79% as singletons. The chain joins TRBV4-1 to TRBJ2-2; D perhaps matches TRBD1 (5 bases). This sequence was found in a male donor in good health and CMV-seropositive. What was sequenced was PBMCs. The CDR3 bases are TGCGCCAGCAGTCCCGAACGGATCAGGGTCGTCGCGAACACCGGGGAGCTGTTTTTT. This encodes CASSPERIRVVANTGELFF.